Here is one T cell receptor beta chain with its context. The sample originates from a study of blood T cell repertoires in COVID-19. V lost 5 bases and J 0 bases, leaving 19 bases between the germline ends. The CDR3 totals 18 residues. Germline lookup yields CDR1 SEHNR and CDR2 FQNEAQ (reference sequence). Measured with immunoSEQ multiplex PCR; TCRdb has only the in-frame clones, and not every one. This table has approximately 460,000 clones, roughly nine tenths appearing once. This receptor was obtained from a man aged 18 to 29 with COVID-19, enrolled during active disease. This chain uses TRBV7-9 with TRBJ2-2; maybe TRBD2 (7 bases). Specimen: peripheral blood. This chain's CDR3 is CASSPVLGGPANTGELFF. The CDR3 coding sequence is TGTGCCAGCAGCCCGGTCCTCGGGGGGCCCGCGAACACCGGGGAGCTGTTTTTT.